These 15 T cell receptor beta chains share one sample of origin, sequenced in a study of blood T cell repertoires in COVID-19. The method was immunoSEQ multiplex PCR; TCRdb's version includes in-frame clones alone and lacks a portion of them. The table includes more than 200,000 clones, around 86% detected once. The sequencing input was PBMCs or T cells enriched from blood (not recorded which). The receptors here all came from a man aged 30 to 39 in a cohort exposed to, infected with or recovered from COVID-19 (not recorded which).

The chain recombines TRBV9 with TRBJ1-2, with 11 positions matching TRBD1. The germline V gene has CDR1 SGDLS and CDR2 YYNGEE. With V trimmed by 4 bases and J by 5 bases, 7 bases remained unmatched. The CDR3 extends over 15 amino acids. CDR3 nucleotides: TGTGCCAGCAGCCTTGGGACAGGGGGTGTTTATGGCTACACCTTC. The encoded protein is CASSLGTGGVYGYTF.

The chain couples TRBV27 to TRBJ2-2, with D perhaps TRBD2 (6 bases). This CDR3 has 15 amino acids. Germline V CDR1 and CDR2: MNHEY, SMNVEV (reference sequence). V shed 2 bases and J shed 0 bases, with 7 bases lying between them. This CDR3 is CASSLGGTNTGELFF. The CDR3 DNA is TGTGCCAGCAGTTTAGGAGGGACGAACACCGGGGAGCTGTTTTTT.

The V and J genes are TRBV24-1 and TRBJ2-7; D not certain. CDR3 size: 11 residues. Trimming removed 5 bases from V and 6 bases from J, with 7 bases in between. Germline V gene sequence: CDR1 KGHDR, CDR2 SFDVKD. The CDR3, as DNA: TGTGCCACCAGTGGAGGTAGCGAGCAGTACTTC. This sequence encodes CATSGGSEQYF.

The chain joins TRBV7-6 to TRBJ2-7, with D perhaps TRBD2 (7 bases). Germline V gene data show CDR1 as SGHVS and CDR2 as FNYEAQ. V shed 1 base and J shed 6 bases, with 16 bases lying between them. The CDR3 has 15 amino acids. In DNA, the CDR3 is TGTGCCAGCAGCTTAGGGGGGGGGCGATTGGTCGAGCAGTACTTC. Protein product: CASSLGGGRLVEQYF. The full variable domain, rest sourced from reference TRBV7-6 and TRBJ2-7, is GAGVSQSPRYKVTKRGQDVALRCDPISGHVSLYWYRQALGQGPEFLTYFNYEAQQDKSGLPNDRFSAERPEGSISTLTIQRTEQRDSAMYRCASSLGGGRLVEQYFGPGTRLTVT.

The chain links TRBV19 to TRBJ2-7; 9 positions match TRBD2. V trimming: 5 bases; J trimming: 5 bases; junction bases outside the gene matches: 10. CDR3 length: 15 amino acids. Germline CDR1 is LNHDA and CDR2 is SQIVND (reference sequence). CDR3 DNA: TGTGCCAGTAGTGAAGCCGGGACTAGCTTTGACGAGCAGTACTTC. Translating gives CASSEAGTSFDEQYF.

For the CDR3, the DNA is TGTGCCAGCAGTTACACCCGGGACACCAATAATTCACCCCTCCACTTT. Its translation: CASSYTRDTNNSPLHF. This chain uses TRBV6-5 with TRBJ1-6, with D tentatively TRBD1 (6 bases). Trimming took off 2 bases at V and 5 bases at J, with 13 bases between the two ends. From germline, CDR1 is MNHEY and CDR2 SVGAGI. The CDR3 runs 16 residues.

This chain joins TRBV10-2 and TRBJ1-1, with TRBD1 matching over 7 bases. The CDR3 runs 13 residues. Trimming cost V 6 bases and J 11 bases; bases outside gene matches: 12. Germline V gives CDR1 WSHSY, CDR2 SAAADI. As DNA, the CDR3 is TGCGCCAGCAGGTTAACAGGGGCACAAGGGGCTTTCTTT. Amino acids: CASRLTGAQGAFF.

The rearrangement uses TRBV4-1 and TRBJ1-2; 7 nucleotides line up with TRBD1. The CDR3 length is 15 residues. The V segment lost 0 bases and the J segment 3 bases; nucleotides outside the gene matches: 4. The germline gives CDR1 MGHRA, CDR2 YSYEKL. The DNA for the CDR3 is TGCGCCAGCAGCCAAGAAAAGGGGGCCGACTATGGCTACACCTTC. Amino acid sequence: CASSQEKGADYGYTF.

The chain is built from TRBV6-5 and TRBJ2-7; 7 positions agree with TRBD2. The germline gives CDR1 MNHEY, CDR2 SVGAGI. Trimming took 7 bases from V and 2 from J; bases not matched to a gene: 8. The CDR3 runs 14 residues. This CDR3 is CASKSGRGTYEQYF. CDR3 nucleotide sequence: TGTGCCAGCAAATCCGGGCGGGGGACCTACGAGCAGTACTTC.

The chain carries TRBV6-1 and TRBJ1-3; D unresolved. CDR3 length: 15 amino acids. V lost 2 bases and J lost 0, with 8 bases in between. Germline assignment: CDR1 MNHNS and CDR2 SASEGT. CDR3 bases: TGTGCCAGCAGTGAAAGCCGTATCTCTGGAAACACCATATATTTT. It translates to CASSESRISGNTIYF.

This chain links TRBV4-3 with TRBJ2-1; 8 bases agree with TRBD2. The CDR3 sequence is 16 residues long. CDR1 LGHNA and CDR2 YSLEER come from the germline V gene. V dropped 2 bases and J dropped 4; count of bases not matched to a gene: 7. The CDR3 spells CASSQTGGPMYNEQFF. The CDR3 bases are TGCGCCAGCAGCCAAACGGGAGGGCCCATGTACAATGAGCAGTTCTTC.

The chain employs TRBV9 and TRBJ2-3, with 7 bases that match TRBD2. Per the germline V gene, CDR1 is SGDLS and CDR2 is YYNGEE. Trimming at V came to 0 bases and at J to 5 bases, leaving 6 bases not matched to a gene. This CDR3 has 15 residues. The CDR3 region is CASSVGGGALDTQYF. CDR3 coding DNA: TGTGCCAGCAGCGTAGGGGGGGGAGCACTAGATACGCAGTATTTT.

J is TRBJ2-7 and V is TRBV21-1; no check of the table's D call, TRBD2, against the DNA was made. TRBV21-1 is designated a pseudogene. The CDR3 is made up of 13 amino acids. DNA of the CDR3: TGTGCCAGCAGCAAACCGGAGGGCTACGAGCAGTACTTC. Translated, it gives CASSKPEGYEQYF.

This chain joins TRBV9 and TRBJ1-2, with a possible D match to TRBD1 (6 bases). Trimming took off 3 bases at V and 6 bases at J, with 30 bases between the two ends. The germline V gene has CDR1 SGDLS and CDR2 YYNGEE. This CDR3 region has 19 residues. CDR3 region: CASSERGGGNPAVRDGYTF. As DNA, the CDR3 is TGTGCCAGCAGCGAGAGGGGGGGTGGTAATCCGGCGGTTAGAGATGGCTACACCTTC.

The gene calls are TRBV28 and TRBJ1-5, with 8 bases aligning to TRBD1. V shed 2 bases, J shed 6 bases, and the junction held 6 bases outside the gene matches. CDR1 and CDR2 (germline): MDHEN, SYDVKM. This CDR3 is built from 15 residues. CDR3 coding DNA: TGTGCCAGCAGTTTAGACAGGGGCCTTAGTCAGCCCCAGCATTTT. Translated, it gives CASSLDRGLSQPQHF.